This TCR beta chain was captured by sequencing in a study of T-cell memory formation after mild COVID-19 (dated by TCRdb to the early 2020s). The study in broad terms: TCR sequence clusters from the two donors were found to be largely donor specific. Two young, previously healthy adult volunteers, one female and one male, were included in the cohort. In a couple of donors, T-cell clones that expanded and contracted after mild COVID-19 were tracked by sequencing TCRalpha and TCRbeta repertoires over time.

TCRdb records Illumina NovaSeq 6000 as the sequencer. cDNA libraries for TCRalpha and TCRbeta were prepared by 5'RACE using constant-segment primers, with sample barcodes and unique molecular identifiers added. RNA was extracted from every sample with Trizol reagent. Library amplification was performed in two PCR steps, and a second sample barcode and Illumina TruSeq adapters were introduced in the second step. Sequencing of libraries was performed on an Illumina NovaSeq with 2 x 150 bp paired-end reads. The paper's processing steps were these. Reads were demultiplexed and collapsed into UMI-guided consensus sequences with migec v1.2.7. Using mixcr v2.1.11, UMI consensuses were aligned to TRA and TRB V and J templates and then assembled into clonotypes. A clonotype was counted as expanded or contracted only if both edgeR and NoisET called the change significant, with noise models trained on biological replicates. For edgeR calls, a false discovery rate-adjusted p below 0.01 and a log2 fold-change threshold of 1 were applied. As an exploratory analysis of dynamics, max-normalized trajectories of the 1000 most abundant clonotypes were examined with PCA combined with hierarchical clustering. Each responding clone was given a CD4 or CD8 phenotype based on the CD4+ and CD8+ repertoires, which had been sequenced separately. The public reads were reanalyzed by TCRdb: fastp trimming at Q25, MiXCR alignment, in-frame beta chains only. Every CDR3 protein is listed once, alongside the most common genes and DNA of its rows. The V and J calls follow TCRdb's processing rather than the paper's. Counted in this sample were approximately 190,000 distinct CDR3 sequences; 18% of them appeared once. The top ten hold roughly 2.4% of the sample.

Overall results and qualifications from the work: Contracting CD4+ clones were found mainly in CM and EM memory subsets, while CD8+ clones were enriched in EMRA. SARS-CoV-2 specificity of the second-wave clones peaking on day 37 was not confirmed. Only a couple of mild cases were covered in the study, and larger cohorts including severe cases with pre-infection samples were considered necessary. Clones contracting from day 15 to 85 had balanced CD4/CD8 phenotypes, while a second wave expanding from day 15 to 37 was biased towards CD4+. Some responding clones were detected in pre-infection memory, suggesting pre-existing cross-reactive memory T cells joined the SARS-CoV-2 response.

As encoded in the germline V gene, CDR1 is MDHEN while CDR2 is SYDVKM. V lost 7 bases and J lost 7 bases; the stretch between them is 13 bases long. Inclusive of the bounding cysteine and phenylalanine, the CDR3 is 13 residues long. Just CDR3 DNA is preserved here, 39 bases in frame from base 1. The sample holds a few counts of this clonotype. What antigen it recognizes has not been identified. No much larger clonotype is one base removed from it; base qualities were not supplied. Ficoll-Paque density gradient centrifugation was the method used to isolate PBMCs. This TCR was recovered from an adult woman who had mild COVID-19 (a few samples of this study predate the infection). The sample titles of this study are shuffled in the database, so cell type and time point are left out; the donor was told from shared clones. Material for sequencing was PBMCs or a T cell subset sorted from them (not recorded which). The V and J genes are TRBV28 and TRBJ2-2, with the D gene too uncertain to name. The CDR3 reads as follows: CASTPRPRGELFF. In nucleotides, the sequence is TGTGCCAGCACACCCAGGCCGCGCGGGGAGCTGTTTTTT.